This entry is about one T cell receptor beta chain. 13 Jbeta primers and 60 Vbeta primers were used for the PCR. In the original processing: About 11 million of 65 million to 95 million unique TCR beta chains were shared, per a later count. The method was immunoSEQ multiplex PCR; TCRdb's version includes in-frame clones alone and lacks a portion of them. V and J calls and clone size are those listed in that table; D and trimming were worked out from the DNA. This table has 130,000 to 150,000 clones, roughly 76% appearing once. The data originate from a study of cytomegalovirus exposure and HLA in healthy donors. The CDR3 has 12 residues. Germline lookup yields CDR1 SGHVS and CDR2 FQNEAQ. V was pared by 4 bases and J by 6 bases, with 10 bases between.

The clonotype comes from a woman aged 40 to 50 in good health and CMV-seronegative. The material sequenced was PBMCs. The chain recombines TRBV7-8 with TRBJ2-7, with a weak D call TRBD1 (6 bases). CDR3 in amino acids: CASSWGQSEQYF. For the CDR3, the DNA is TGTGCCAGCAGCTGGGGACAATCCGAGCAGTACTTC.